The 2 T cell receptor beta chains in this list originate from one sample, sequenced in a study of T cell clones after liver transplantation. Generated by immunoSEQ multiplex PCR, the TCRdb table keeps only in-frame clones and is missing some. The sample holds around 77,000 clones, about four fifths seen once. Sequenced material: CD4+ T cells from blood, taken 12 months after liver transplant. Every receptor here comes from a human patient who received a liver transplant. The graft donor may have contributed some T cells.

In this sample, this clone turned up once. The chain is built from TRBV5-1 and TRBJ2-1, with D maybe TRBD2 (5 bases). This CDR3 has 14 amino acids. Trimming took off 2 bases at V and 8 bases at J, with 14 bases between the two ends. The germline V gene has CDR1 SGHRS and CDR2 YFSETQ. The chain's CDR3 is CASSFLASLDEQFF. Written as DNA, the CDR3 is TGCGCCAGCAGCTTCTTGGCTAGCCTCGATGAGCAGTTCTTC.

This clone occurred once. The rearrangement links TRBV5-1 to TRBJ1-4; D call uncertain. The germline V gene has CDR1 SGHRS and CDR2 YFSETQ. The V gene lost 0 bases and the J gene lost 12 bases, with 15 bases spanning the gap. The CDR3 runs 14 residues. CDR3 DNA sequence: TGCGCCAGCAGCTTGGGACTTGAAGGCGGGGAACTGTTTTTT. Residues: CASSLGLEGGELFF.